These 15 T cell receptor beta chains originate from one sample sequenced in a study of shared clonotypes between healthy human individuals. Generated by immunoSEQ multiplex PCR, the TCRdb table keeps only in-frame clones and is missing some. The sample records 600,000 to 700,000 clones, more than 70% being singletons. Sequencing input: memory CD4+ T cells sorted from blood. Subset noted: CD45RA-negative fraction. These receptors all stem from a woman in her twenties or thirties in good health.

The genes are TRBV2 and TRBJ2-1, with 11 bases fitting TRBD2. Germline CDR1 and CDR2: SNHLY and FYNNEI. CDR3 length: 15 amino acids. J was trimmed by 4 bases and V by 6 bases; bases with no gene match: 5. CDR3 sequence (DNA): TGTGCCAGCAGATTTAGGACTAGCGGGTACAATGAGCAGTTCTTC. It specifies CASRFRTSGYNEQFF.

The chain combines TRBV21-1 with TRBJ1-1. TRBV21-1 is described as a pseudogene. The length of the CDR3 is 14 residues. The CDR3 protein is CATSPGARDTEAFF. The CDR3 nucleotides read TGTGCCACAAGCCCGGGGGCTCGGGACACTGAAGCTTTCTTT.

Turning to this clone: With a much larger clone just one base away, this may be a read error. The chain couples TRBV5-4 to TRBJ2-7, with a possible D match to TRBD2 (6 bases). The CDR3 extends over 13 amino acids. The germline V and J ends were trimmed by 3 bases and 5 bases, with 12 bases remaining between them. Germline CDR1 reads SGHNT; CDR2 reads YYREEE (reference sequence). The CDR3: CASSSGLGDEQYF. CDR3 nucleotides: TGTGCCAGCAGCTCGGGACTGGGGGACGAGCAGTACTTC.

V is TRBV10-2 and J is TRBJ2-4; D ambiguous. V was pared by 6 bases and J by 1 base, with 7 bases between. This CDR3 contains 13 residues. Per germline, CDR1 WSHSY and CDR2 SAAADI. For the CDR3, the DNA is TGCGCCAGCAGCGGTAACGCCAAAAACATTCAGTACTTC. Protein sequence: CASSGNAKNIQYF.

The chain carries TRBV4-1 and TRBJ1-1; TRBD1 might be the D (5 bases). Per the germline V gene, CDR1 is MGHRA and CDR2 is YSYEKL. The CDR3 spans 13 residues. Between the trimmed V and J ends, which lost 1 base and 3 bases, there was a span of 6 bases. The CDR3 bases are TGCGCCAGCAGCCAAGTCAGGGACACTGAAGCTTTCTTT. This translates into CASSQVRDTEAFF.

The V call is TRBV27, the J call TRBJ2-5; D uncertain. Trimming cost V 4 bases and J 5 bases, with 11 bases left between them. Germline V gene lookup returns CDR1 MNHEY and CDR2 SMNVEV (reference sequence). The CDR3 loop spans 13 amino acids. The CDR3 DNA is TGTGCCAGCAGTTCACGTATCGTGGAGACCCAGTACTTC. Translation: CASSSRIVETQYF.

As to this clone: Distinct nucleotide sequences in the sample also encode this CDR3. The rearrangement joins TRBV5-1 to TRBJ2-3, with TRBD2 identical over 8 bases. The V and J ends lost 0 bases and 3 bases, in that order; junction bases with no gene match: 3. The CDR3 is 15 residues long. Germline V gene sequence: CDR1 SGHRS, CDR2 YFSETQ. The CDR3 region is CASSLVAGRTDTQYF. In nucleotides, the CDR3 is TGCGCCAGCAGCTTGGTAGCGGGAAGAACAGATACGCAGTATTTT.

This clone has just a few counts. CDR3 nucleotide sequence: TGTGCCTGGAGCGGGGGCCAGGGACGAGGTCAGCCCCAGCATTTT. Residues: CAWSGGQGRGQPQHF. This chain uses TRBV30 with TRBJ1-5; tentatively, D is TRBD1 (6 bases). There are 15 residues in the CDR3. V lost 3 bases to trimming and J lost 6 bases, with 18 bases between them. Germline V lookup: CDR1 GTSNPN, CDR2 SVGIG (reference sequence).

The chain has TRBV6-5 and TRBJ2-7; D unclear. This CDR3 contains 14 residues. The V gene lost 5 bases and the J gene lost 1 base, with 12 bases spanning the gap. The germline V gene has CDR1 MNHEY and CDR2 SVGAGI. CDR3 coding DNA: TGTGCCAGCAGTCAGAGGCGCGGATCCTACGAGCAGTACTTC. Translating gives CASSQRRGSYEQYF.

This clone turned up a few times. V gene TRBV7-9 combines with J gene TRBJ1-4; D call uncertain. V was trimmed by 4 bases and J by 7 bases, leaving 7 bases between them. The length of the CDR3 is 12 residues. Germline lookup yields CDR1 SEHNR and CDR2 FQNEAQ (reference sequence). For the CDR3, the DNA is TGTGCCAGCAGCTCCCCCTCTGAAAAACTGTTTTTT. It is translated as CASSSPSEKLFF. Variable domain in full (rest from reference TRBV7-9 and TRBJ1-4): DTGVSQNPRHKITKRGQNVTFRCDPISEHNRLYWYRQTLGQGPEFLTYFQNEAQLEKSRLLSDRFSAERPKGSFSTLEIQRTEQGDSAMYLCASSSPSEKLFFGSGTQLSVL.

The CDR3 region is CASSSGQPNYGYTF. CDR3 sequence (DNA): TGTGCCAGCAGTTCGGGACAACCAAACTATGGCTACACCTTC. The rearrangement joins TRBV28 to TRBJ1-2; D might be TRBD1 (6 bases). The CDR3 has 14 residues. The V and J ends lost 4 bases and 2 bases respectively, with 11 bases between them. Germline CDR1 and CDR2: MDHEN and SYDVKM.

Worth noting for this clone: Within the sample, other DNA sequences also encode this same CDR3. The CDR3 loop reads CASRRQGGDTQYF. For the CDR3, the DNA is TGTGCCAGCAGGAGACAGGGAGGAGATACGCAGTATTTT. The genes are TRBV28 and TRBJ2-3; TRBD1 is a possible D gene (7 bases). The CDR3 totals 13 residues. Germline V gives CDR1 MDHEN, CDR2 SYDVKM. V shed 6 bases and J shed 5 bases, with 12 bases lying between them.

This clone was detected a few times. The chain carries TRBV28 and TRBJ1-2; a weak D match, TRBD1 (5 bases). V dropped 7 bases and J dropped 4 bases, with 22 bases sitting between them. The germline V gene encodes CDR1 MDHEN and CDR2 SYDVKM. The CDR3 has 16 residues. In nucleotides, the CDR3 is TGTGCCAGCATTCACAATGCGGGGGTCGCCCCCTATGGCTACACCTTC. Encoded protein: CASIHNAGVAPYGYTF.

This clone appeared a few times. The chain recombines TRBV28 with TRBJ1-5; TRBD1 is a possible D gene (5 bases). The germline gives CDR1 MDHEN, CDR2 SYDVKM. CDR3 length: 16 amino acids. Trimming took off 5 bases at V and 7 bases at J, with 21 bases between the two ends. The CDR3 DNA follows: TGTGCCAGCAGTCTCCCCGGGGGGGACGGTCGGCAGCCCCAGCATTTT. Translation: CASSLPGGDGRQPQHF.

The V and J genes are TRBV14 and TRBJ2-5; D remains unclear. The germline gives CDR1 SGHDN, CDR2 FVKESK. The V end was cut by 4 bases, the J end by 4 bases, with 7 bases between. The CDR3 has 12 residues. The CDR3 sequence is CASSLFPETQYF. CDR3 DNA sequence: TGTGCCAGCAGCCTTTTCCCAGAGACCCAGTACTTC.